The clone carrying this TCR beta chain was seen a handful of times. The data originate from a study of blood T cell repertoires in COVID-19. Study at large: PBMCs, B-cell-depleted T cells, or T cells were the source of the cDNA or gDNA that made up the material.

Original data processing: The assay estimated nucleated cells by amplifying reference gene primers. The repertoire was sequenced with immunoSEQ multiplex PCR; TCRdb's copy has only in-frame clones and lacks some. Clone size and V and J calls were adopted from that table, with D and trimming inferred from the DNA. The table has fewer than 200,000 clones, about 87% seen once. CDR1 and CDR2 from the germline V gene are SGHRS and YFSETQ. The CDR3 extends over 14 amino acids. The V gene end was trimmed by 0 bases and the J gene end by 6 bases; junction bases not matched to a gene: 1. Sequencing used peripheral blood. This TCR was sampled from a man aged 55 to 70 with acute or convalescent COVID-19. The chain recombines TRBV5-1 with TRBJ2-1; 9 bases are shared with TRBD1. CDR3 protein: CASSLATGGNEQFF. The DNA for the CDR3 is TGCGCCAGCAGCTTGGCGACAGGGGGCAATGAGCAGTTCTTC.